This T cell receptor (beta chain) was sequenced in a study of T-cell memory formation after mild COVID-19 (dated by TCRdb to 2020 to 2023). Background on the whole study: TCR sequence clusters from the two donors were found to be largely donor specific. In a couple of donors, T-cell clones that expanded and contracted after mild COVID-19 were tracked by sequencing TCRalpha and TCRbeta repertoires over time. The cohort was made up of two young adult volunteers, one female and one male, who were previously healthy.

In regard to this clonotype: Its antigen is unknown. Base-call qualities are not available, and no considerably larger clone is one nucleotide away.

CDR1 and CDR2, looked up from the germline V gene (reference sequence), are DFQATT and SNEGSKA. Inclusive of the bounding cysteine and phenylalanine, the CDR3 is 16 residues long. The sequence is cut down to CDR3 DNA, 48 bases in frame from base 1. Trimming at the junction amounts to 1 base on V and 2 bases on J, and the germline ends lie 17 bases apart. Beyond this particular receptor, the publication reports: Clones contracting from day 15 to 85 had balanced CD4/CD8 phenotypes, while a second wave expanding from day 15 to 37 was biased towards CD4+. Only a couple of mild cases were covered in the study, and larger cohorts including severe cases with pre-infection samples were considered necessary. Some responding clones were detected in pre-infection memory, which suggested that pre-existing cross-reactive memory T cells had joined the SARS-CoV-2 response. Contracting CD4+ clones turned up mainly in the CM and EM memory subsets, whereas EMRA was where CD8+ clones were enriched. The second-wave clones that peaked on day 37 were not confirmed to be SARS-CoV-2 specific.

Ficoll-Paque density gradient centrifugation was the method used to isolate PBMCs. These reads were obtained on an Illumina NovaSeq 6000. cDNA libraries for TCRalpha and TCRbeta were prepared by 5'RACE using constant-segment primers, with sample barcodes and unique molecular identifiers added. RNA was extracted from every sample with Trizol reagent. Amplification of the libraries took two PCR steps, and the second step added a second sample barcode plus Illumina TruSeq adapters. Sequencing of libraries was performed on an Illumina NovaSeq with 2 x 150 bp paired-end reads. Per the authors' processing: Demultiplexing of reads and collapsing into UMI-guided consensus sequences were performed with migec v1.2.7. Using mixcr v2.1.11, UMI consensuses were aligned to TRA and TRB V and J templates and then assembled into clonotypes. Expanded or contracted clonotypes were those called significant by both edgeR and NoisET, with noise models trained on biological replicates. edgeR calls used a false discovery rate-adjusted p below 0.01 and a log2 fold-change threshold of 1. PCA with hierarchical clustering of max-normalized trajectories of the 1000 most abundant clonotypes was used as exploratory dynamics analysis. Each responding clone was given a CD4 or CD8 phenotype based on the CD4+ and CD8+ repertoires, which had been sequenced separately. TCRdb's own reprocessing of the public reads used fastp at Q25 and MiXCR and kept productive beta chains. When rows share a CDR3 protein, they turn into one entry using the most common DNA and genes. TCRdb assigned the V and J calls; the authors' analysis was not used. The sample includes hundreds of thousands of distinct CDR3 sequences, with around a quarter observed a single time. The ten largest clones capture approximately 12% of the sample.

The specimen sequenced was PBMCs or a T cell subset sorted from them (not recorded which). The sequence was obtained from an adult woman who had mild COVID-19 (a few samples of this study predate the infection). The sample titles of this study are shuffled in the database, so cell type and time point are left out; the donor was told from shared clones. The chain is encoded by TRBV20-1 joined to TRBJ1-2, with no D gene named confidently. The CDR3 is CSARAEPRLRNYGYTF. The DNA reads TGCAGTGCTAGAGCAGAGCCACGGCTGAGGAACTATGGCTACACCTTC.